This TCR beta chain came from a study of human T cells and chemical hapten exposure. Study observations and caveats: Alopecia affected the donors, so their immune response may differ from healthy people's.

Time point denoted: pre-sensitization, week 0. Treatment indicated: therapeutic diphenylcyclopropenone sensitization with weekly scalp DPC. Each donor was an alopecia patient between 18 and 70 years of age who qualified for DPC. V gave up 2 bases and J gave up 0 bases, with 13 bases separating them. The CDR3 is made up of 15 amino acids. Germline assignment: CDR1 DFQATT and CDR2 SNEGSKA (reference sequence). Library construction involved attaching unique molecular identifiers to individual cDNA molecules, which allowed quantitative, reproducible TCR counting. TCRdb re-analysed the RACE reads in MiXCR, keeping a single row per CDR3 protein. The sample lists 300,000 to 400,000 distinct CDR3 sequences, around 5.5% occurring once. Points on this clonotype: What it binds is not known.

The gene calls are TRBV20-1 and TRBJ1-1; D is unclear. The receptor was isolated from a woman in her fifties or sixties with alopecia areata. Some clones in this sample may be carry-over from other donors' samples. The source material was whole blood, sampled in connection with sensitization to the hapten diphenylcyclopropenone (DPC). The CDR3 coding sequence is TGCAGTGCTAGAAAGCAGGAAGGAGTGAACACTGAAGCTTTCTTT. This translates into CSARKQEGVNTEAFF.